This T cell receptor beta chain was retrieved from a study of cytomegalovirus exposure and HLA in healthy donors. Assay used: immunoSEQ multiplex PCR; TCRdb lists only in-frame clones, some missing. The sample holds 100,000 to 150,000 clones, approximately 92% seen once. Germline trimming cut 4 bases from V and 8 bases from J; bases unmatched to any gene: 7. CDR1 SNHLY and CDR2 FYNNEI come from the germline V gene. CDR3 size: 14 residues. The chain employs TRBV2 and TRBJ1-4, with TRBD1 matching 7 bases. The sample taken for sequencing was PBMCs. This receptor was taken from a woman aged 18-35 years in good health and CMV-seronegative. CDR3 nucleotide sequence: TGTGCCAGCAGTGTAGGGACAGCCACGGAAAAACTGTTTTTT. This sequence encodes CASSVGTATEKLFF.